These 14 T cell receptor beta chains were all obtained from the same sample, sequenced in a study of T cells in Graves' hyperthyroidism and ophthalmopathy. The investigators amplified TCR beta CDR3 regions from RNA transcripts. During a first-round RT-PCR of the TCR CDR3, the HTBI primer set was used. TCRdb re-derived calls from the multiplex PCR reads in MiXCR, one entry per CDR3 protein. The data show about 280,000 distinct CDR3 sequences, 20% to 30% seen once. The material sequenced was blood. The receptors shown here come from a man in his forties with Graves' hyperthyroidism that later progressed to Graves' ophthalmopathy.

The V gene is TRBV28, the J gene TRBJ1-1, with TRBD1 as a possible D gene (6 bases). V lost 6 bases and J 8 bases, leaving 22 bases between the germline ends. This CDR3 is 15 amino acids long. Germline V CDR1 and CDR2: MDHEN, SYDVKM. For the CDR3, the DNA is TGTGCCAGCAGACCGAACCGGGGGGCAGCGCTGGAAGCTTTCTTT. It yields the protein CASRPNRGAALEAFF.

The chain uses TRBV7-2 and TRBJ2-5, with a weak D call TRBD1 (5 bases). Trimming removed 2 bases at V and 0 bases at J, with 10 bases between. The CDR3 consists of 15 residues. Germline V gene lookup returns CDR1 SGHTA and CDR2 FQGNSA. CDR3 sequence (DNA): TGTGCCAGCAGCTTAAAACAGGAACACCAAGAGACCCAGTACTTC. Its protein is CASSLKQEHQETQYF.

At least ten counts were recorded for this clonotype. The V gene is TRBV27, the J gene TRBJ2-5; D ambiguous. V was trimmed by 5 bases and J by 4 bases, leaving 8 bases between them. The CDR3 length is 12 residues. CDR1 is MNHEY, CDR2 SMNVEV, per germline (reference sequence). CDR3 residues: CASSDDLETQYF. The CDR3, as DNA: TGTGCCAGCAGTGACGACCTAGAGACCCAGTACTTC.

This clonotype occurred many times. This chain links TRBV5-6 with TRBJ2-7; D gene ambiguous. The germline V and J ends were trimmed by 0 bases and 6 bases, with 7 bases remaining between them. In germline, CDR1 is SGHDT, CDR2 YYEEEE. The CDR3 extends over 12 amino acids. CDR3 nucleotides: TGTGCCAGCAGCTTGGCTAGGAGCGAGCAGTACTTC. This codes for CASSLARSEQYF.

This clonotype was counted at least ten times. This chain uses TRBV15 with TRBJ1-2; TRBD1 matches at 8 bases. The germline CDR1 and CDR2 sequences are LNHNV and YYDKDF (reference sequence). The CDR3 consists of 14 residues. V lost 1 base, J lost 4 bases, and 2 bases stayed unmatched. Here the CDR3 DNA reads TGTGCCACCAGCAGAGTTGGGACAGGCTATGGCTACACCTTC. This gives the protein CATSRVGTGYGYTF.

This clonotype was recorded many times. CDR3 loop: CSAAMTSGIYEQYF. The CDR3 bases are TGCAGCGCAGCAATGACTAGCGGGATATACGAGCAGTACTTC. The genes are TRBV29-1 and TRBJ2-7; 11 nucleotides match TRBD2. V dropped 7 bases and J dropped 4; count of bases not matched to a gene: 9. The CDR3 runs 14 residues. Germline V lookup: CDR1 SQVTM, CDR2 ANQGSEA.

This chain links TRBV7-2 with TRBJ2-5; D remains unclear. This CDR3 is 15 amino acids long. Between the trimmed V and J ends, which lost 1 base and 0 bases, there was a span of 9 bases. Germline assignment: CDR1 SGHTA and CDR2 FQGNSA. The CDR3 nucleotides read TGTGCCAGCAGCTTAGGCCAGTCCTACCAAGAGACCCAGTACTTC. This gives the protein CASSLGQSYQETQYF.

There are a few counts of this clonotype. This chain connects TRBV12-3 or TRBV12-4 to TRBJ1-5, with D hard to call. The CDR3 sequence is 13 residues long. The V end was cut by 3 bases, the J end by 8 bases, with 11 bases between. The CDR3 sequence is CASSLEVFEPQHF. CDR3 bases: TGTGCCAGCAGTTTGGAGGTTTTTGAGCCCCAGCATTTT.

This clonotype came up once. The chain uses TRBV6-2 or TRBV6-3 and TRBJ2-5; 9 bases are shared with TRBD1. The CDR3 contains 15 residues. CDR1 and CDR2 from the germline V gene are MNHEY and SVGEGT. Trimming cost V 6 bases and J 4 bases; bases outside gene matches: 9. CDR3 protein: CASSSQTGGRETQYF. CDR3 DNA sequence: TGTGCCAGCAGCTCCCAGACAGGGGGACGAGAGACCCAGTACTTC.

This clonotype was picked up a small number of times. This chain joins TRBV6-1 and TRBJ1-1, with a weak D call TRBD1 (6 bases). CDR1 MNHNS and CDR2 SASEGT come from the germline V gene. The V and J ends lost 6 bases and 0 bases respectively, with 11 bases between them. CDR3 size: 14 residues. The CDR3 DNA is TGTGCCAGCAGACGGACAGACTTGAACACTGAAGCTTTCTTT. Protein: CASRRTDLNTEAFF.

The CDR3 sequence is CARGGTSSYNSPLHF. The CDR3 DNA reads as TGTGCGCGCGGGGGGACCAGCTCCTATAATTCACCCCTCCACTTT. The rearrangement links TRBV2 to TRBJ1-6; a possible D gene is TRBD1 (5 bases). The CDR3 extends over 15 amino acids. Germline CDR1 and CDR2: SNHLY and FYNNEI.

J is TRBJ2-5 and V is TRBV20-1; 10 nucleotides line up with TRBD1. CDR3 length: 14 amino acids. Germline assignment: CDR1 DFQATT and CDR2 SNEGSKA (reference sequence). V was pared by 5 bases and J by 1 base, with 4 bases of the junction left unmatched. CDR3 protein: CSAYRDRGQETQYF. CDR3 sequence (DNA): TGCAGTGCTTACCGGGACAGGGGCCAAGAGACCCAGTACTTC.

This clonotype occurred many times. The gene calls are TRBV27 and TRBJ1-5; possibly TRBD1 for D (6 bases). Germline CDR1 and CDR2: MNHEY and SMNVEV (reference sequence). V lost 2 bases and J lost 5, with 10 bases in between. This CDR3 region has 14 residues. The CDR3 spells CASSLRPGDQPQHF. The DNA for the CDR3 is TGTGCCAGCAGTTTAAGGCCAGGGGATCAGCCCCAGCATTTT.

J is TRBJ2-7 and V is TRBV11-2; TRBD2 agrees at 7 bases. Germline-derived CDR1 and CDR2 are SGHAT and FQNNGV. The CDR3 has 19 amino acids. Trimming cost V 9 bases and J 3 bases; bases outside gene matches: 26. In nucleotides, the CDR3 is TGTGCCAGTCAGCCTCGGGGGGAGGGCCGTAGTATAATACTCTACGAGCAGTACTTC. Encoded protein: CASQPRGEGRSIILYEQYF.